A selection of T cell receptor beta chains follows, all from one sample in a study of cytomegalovirus exposure and HLA in healthy donors. Method: immunoSEQ multiplex PCR; TCRdb's copy keeps in-frame clones and lacks some. Of fewer than 150,000 clones in the sample, 86% are singletons; the top ten hold roughly 5%. Sequencing was carried out using PBMCs. Receptors were obtained from a man aged 18 to 29 in good health and CMV-seronegative. Each CDR3 is given without its conserved first and last residue. Fields, in order: J gene, V gene, CDR3 protein.

>TRBJ2-3|TRBV19
ASSRRTSGFSTDTQY
>TRBJ1-2|TRBV4-1
ASSQDHEAGTPNYGYT
>TRBJ2-1|TRBV5-1
ASSFGGGRSYNEQF
>TRBJ1-1|TRBV19
ASSPEVATEAF
>TRBJ1-1|TRBV15
ATSRDRNTEAF
>TRBJ1-2|TRBV27
ASSPRQGARVQPHNTNYGYT
>TRBJ2-2|TRBV19
ASRGTSGGSFTGELF
>TRBJ2-7|TRBV7-9
ASSSARRGPEQY
>TRBJ2-7|TRBV9
ASSAGLAGTYEQY
>TRBJ2-7|TRBV7-9
ASSPRQGQTVYEQY
>TRBJ1-1|TRBV9
ASREQTGANTEAF
>TRBJ2-1|TRBV5-5
ASSGDREVLYEQF
>TRBJ1-1|TRBV5-4
ASSLGGGTTSNTEAF
>TRBJ2-7|TRBV19
ASRSTGLVLYEQY
>TRBJ2-7|TRBV7-6
ASSLGTGMEQY
>TRBJ1-2|TRBV7-2
ASSLAQGFVYGYT
>TRBJ2-1|TRBV5-5
ASSKDRVSYNEQF
>TRBJ1-1|TRBV6-5
ASLPVPNTEAF
>TRBJ2-7|TRBV30
AWGRGGTSYEQY
>TRBJ2-7|TRBV6-1
ASSALGGAGKPYEQY
>TRBJ2-7|TRBV7-9
ASSVDSEYEQY
>TRBJ2-5|TRBV2
ASSGTGRGGRGGETQY
>TRBJ1-2|TRBV2
ASSRDSWNYGYT
>TRBJ1-4|TRBV25-1
ASSGRDRGYEKLF
>TRBJ2-7|TRBV5-1
ASSLAQGIEQY
>TRBJ2-7|TRBV27
ASMTGPSSYEQY
>TRBJ2-7|TRBV5-6
ASSLSTGIWYYEQY
>TRBJ1-2|TRBV5-1
ASSLGGFGYT
>TRBJ1-4|TRBV7-2
ASSMSEKLF
>TRBJ2-1|TRBV5-5
ASSLVTGTVYNEQF
>TRBJ1-5|TRBV27
ASRLAGGGNQPQH
>TRBJ1-1|TRBV5-6
ASSARGVNTEAF
>TRBJ1-5|TRBV6-5
ASSYTGTGIDQPQH
>TRBJ1-1|TRBV2
ASQRQGGSEAF
>TRBJ1-4|TRBV18
ASSAAEREKLF
>TRBJ2-1|TRBV4-1
ASSQGQGAYNEQF
>TRBJ2-2|TRBV5-4
ASRPTSGVGTGELF
>TRBJ2-3|TRBV5-1
ASSLAGTDTQY
>TRBJ1-2|TRBV30
AWRSGGEIGGYT
>TRBJ2-5|TRBV5-1
ASSLGPGAGQETQY
>TRBJ2-7|TRBV7-9
ASSNTDSSYEQY
>TRBJ1-2|TRBV2
ASNTASGYGYT
>TRBJ2-2|TRBV30
AWSPGQPTRELF
>TRBJ2-2|TRBV29-1
SVRSRGWNTGELF
>TRBJ2-1|TRBV5-4
ASSSPAPSSYNEQF
>TRBJ1-2|TRBV5-6
ASSGDTPNYGYT
>TRBJ1-1|TRBV7-9
ASSLGGGHRKNTEAF
>TRBJ2-1|TRBV5-1
ASIHRTGSSYNEQF
>TRBJ2-2|TRBV19
ASQTSANTGELF